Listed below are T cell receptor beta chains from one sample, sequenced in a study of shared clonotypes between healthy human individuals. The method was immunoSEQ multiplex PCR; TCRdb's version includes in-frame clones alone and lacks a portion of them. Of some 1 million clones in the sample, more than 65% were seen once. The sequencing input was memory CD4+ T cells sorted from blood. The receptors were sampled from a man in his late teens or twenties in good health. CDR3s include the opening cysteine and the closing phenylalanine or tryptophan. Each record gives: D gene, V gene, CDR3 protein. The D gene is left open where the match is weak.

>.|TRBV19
CASTSGNYNEQFF
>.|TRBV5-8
CASSSISGSYNEQFF
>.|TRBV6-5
CASSSLSSYEQYF
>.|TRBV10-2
CASRISGAGAGELFF
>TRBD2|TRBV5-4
CASSLGLAGGLSYNEQFF
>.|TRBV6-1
CASSESSGFGTQYF
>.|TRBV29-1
CSVVNGNTEAFF
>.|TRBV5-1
CASSSYEVTNNEQFF
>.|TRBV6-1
CASSEARADHTYEQYF
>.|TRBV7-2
CASSLYQGGTEAFF
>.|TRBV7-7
CASSSGGAGWEETQYF
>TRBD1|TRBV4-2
CASSRHSGTVTYEQYF
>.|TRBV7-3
CASSPDGIHTDTQYF
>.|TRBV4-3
CASSQGEVTTNEKLFF
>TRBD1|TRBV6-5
CASGQGPYEQYF
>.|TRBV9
CASSVFMDGDQAKNIQYF
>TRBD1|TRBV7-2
CASSKGQGASIGQYF
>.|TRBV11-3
CASSLGGAGFQETQYF
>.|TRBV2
CASSVRGQGELFF
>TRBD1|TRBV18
CASSDRGGYTF
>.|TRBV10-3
CAISEVGVAEQFF
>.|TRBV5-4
CASSSEQGGVNGYTF
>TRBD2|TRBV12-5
CASGASTSGIPGTQYF
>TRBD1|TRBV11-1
CASSLWGQMNTEAFF
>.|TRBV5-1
CASSLGYNTDTQYF
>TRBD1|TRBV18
CASSPTGGFAYEQYF
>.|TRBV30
CAWSVSNPPETQYF
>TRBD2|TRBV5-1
CASSLGGSGGSTDTQYF
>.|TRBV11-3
CASSLRFGLTDTQYF
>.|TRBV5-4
CASSLDRTGYTF
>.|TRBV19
CASSPQQALSNQPQHF
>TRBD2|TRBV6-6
CASRPRTSSYEQYF
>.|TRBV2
CASSSRTNYGYTF
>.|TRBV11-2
CASSLGVDHSNQPQHF
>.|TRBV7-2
CASSRDRTYEQYF
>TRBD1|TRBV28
CASNDRASGYTF
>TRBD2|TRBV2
CASSWLAGVYEQYF
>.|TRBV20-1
CSVTNEQFF
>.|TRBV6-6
CASSWGTVGYGYTF
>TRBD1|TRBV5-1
CASSIWDRAGGELFF
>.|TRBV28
CASSTPFRQFF
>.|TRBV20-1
CSATKLREQYF
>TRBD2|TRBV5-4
CASSPPGLAQETQYF
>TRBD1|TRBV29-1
CSVEPGTGGKETQYF
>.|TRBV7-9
CASSFWPNQETQYF
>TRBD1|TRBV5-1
CASSPQPGTGGTDTQYF
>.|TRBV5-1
CASSLGQVSGYTF
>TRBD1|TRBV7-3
CASSARTGSSYEQYF